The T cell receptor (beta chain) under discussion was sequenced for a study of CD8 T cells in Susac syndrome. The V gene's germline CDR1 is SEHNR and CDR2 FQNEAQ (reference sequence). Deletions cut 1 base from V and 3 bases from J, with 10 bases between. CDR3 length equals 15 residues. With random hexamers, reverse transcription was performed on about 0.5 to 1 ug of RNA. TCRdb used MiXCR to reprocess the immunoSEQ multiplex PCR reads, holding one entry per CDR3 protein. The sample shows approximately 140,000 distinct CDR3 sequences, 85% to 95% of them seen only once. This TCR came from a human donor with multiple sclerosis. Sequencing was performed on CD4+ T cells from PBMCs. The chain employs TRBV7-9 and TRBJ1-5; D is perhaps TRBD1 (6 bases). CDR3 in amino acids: CASSLGGGDNQPQHF. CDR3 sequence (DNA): TGTGCCAGCAGCTTAGGAGGGGGAGACAATCAGCCCCAGCATTTT. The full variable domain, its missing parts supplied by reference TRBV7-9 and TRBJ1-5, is DTGVSQNPRHKITKRGQNVTFRCDPISEHNRLYWYRQTLGQGPEFLTYFQNEAQLEKSRLLSDRFSAERPKGSFSTLEIQRTEQGDSAMYLCASSLGGGDNQPQHFGDGTRLSIL.